The next 21 T cell receptor beta chains were all read from a single sample in a study of blood T cell repertoires in COVID-19. Only in-frame clones appear in the TCRdb table, and some are missing; sequencing was by immunoSEQ multiplex PCR. The sample includes about 270,000 clones, approximately 86% of them seen just once. The sequencing sample was made of peripheral blood. All receptors come from a young woman with acute or convalescent COVID-19.

This chain links TRBV18 with TRBJ2-1; 9 bases fit TRBD1. Germline CDR1 reads KGHSH; CDR2 reads LQKENI. The CDR3 is made up of 17 amino acids. The ends lost 0 bases at V and 7 bases at J; junction bases unmatched: 10. The CDR3 reads CASSPPAVDRGTNEQFF. In DNA form, the CDR3 reads TGTGCCAGCTCACCACCGGCTGTGGACAGGGGCACGAATGAGCAGTTCTTC.

The V and J genes are TRBV14 and TRBJ2-7; 9 positions match TRBD1. The V gene's germline CDR1 is SGHDN and CDR2 FVKESK. There are 16 residues in the CDR3. J was trimmed by 3 bases and V by 1 base; bases with no gene match: 7. Written as DNA, the CDR3 is TGTGCCAGCAGCCAAGTGACCGGGACAGGGATCTACGAGCAGTACTTC. It codes for CASSQVTGTGIYEQYF.

The CDR3 loop reads CASSVQDGRISNQPQHF. In DNA, the CDR3 is TGTGCCAGCAGTGTCCAGGACGGGAGGATTAGCAATCAGCCCCAGCATTTT. The J gene is TRBJ1-5, the V gene TRBV6-1; no definite D call. Trimming removed 4 bases from V and 0 bases from J, with 16 bases in between. In germline, CDR1 is MNHNS, CDR2 SASEGT. The CDR3 sequence is 17 residues long.

The chain recombines TRBV5-5 with TRBJ1-3; unclear D gene. The CDR3 totals 14 residues. Germline lookup yields CDR1 SGHKS and CDR2 YYEKEE (reference sequence). Trimming removed 0 bases from V and 1 base from J, with 5 bases in between. As DNA, the CDR3 is TGTGCCAGCAGCTTGGGAGGGTCTGGAAACACCATATATTTT. It translates to CASSLGGSGNTIYF.

The chain combines TRBV2 with TRBJ2-1, with TRBD2 matching over 15 bases. The CDR3 totals 16 residues. The ends lost 4 bases at V and 6 bases at J; junction bases unmatched: 4. Per the germline V gene, CDR1 is SNHLY and CDR2 is FYNNEI. The CDR3 region is CASSGTSGRGGNEQFF. The CDR3 region has the DNA TGTGCCAGCAGTGGGACTAGCGGGAGGGGAGGCAATGAGCAGTTCTTC.

This chain links TRBV28 with TRBJ2-2; D remains unclear. V was pared by 4 bases and J by 2 bases, with 8 bases between. Per the germline V gene, CDR1 is MDHEN and CDR2 is SYDVKM. The CDR3 contains 14 residues. The CDR3 DNA follows: TGTGCCAGCAGTTCAGGATCAAACACCGGGGAGCTGTTTTTT. Translating gives CASSSGSNTGELFF.

This sequence joins TRBV4-1 and TRBJ1-3, with 7 positions matching TRBD1. The ends lost 0 bases at V and 9 bases at J; junction bases unmatched: 11. The CDR3 is 16 amino acids. In germline, CDR1 is MGHRA, CDR2 YSYEKL. The CDR3 sequence: CASSQDEGQIRTTIYF. DNA for the CDR3: TGCGCCAGCAGCCAAGATGAGGGACAGATCCGGACCACCATATATTTT.

The V call is TRBV10-3, the J call TRBJ1-4; D gene unclear. The CDR3 consists of 12 residues. Trimming cost V 8 bases and J 5 bases, with 9 bases left between them. Germline CDR1 reads ENHRY; CDR2 reads SYGVKD. CDR3 coding DNA: TGTGCCATCTCACAGATGAATGAAAAACTGTTTTTT. It encodes CAISQMNEKLFF.

As regards this clone: An end of the junction does not agree with germline; a read error may underlie this. The chain has TRBV3-1 (or the pseudogene TRBV3-2) and TRBJ2-5; D is ambiguous. Germline V gene data show CDR1 as LGHDT and CDR2 as YNNKEL (reference sequence). This CDR3 comprises 13 residues. Here the CDR3 reads CASSQERVETQYF. The CDR3 nucleotides are TGTGCCAGCAGTCAAGAACGGGTGGAGACCCAGTACTTC.

The J gene is TRBJ1-2, the V gene TRBV5-5; 9 positions match TRBD1. CDR3 length: 17 residues. With 4 bases clipped from V and 4 bases from J, the junction kept 14 bases outside the gene matches. Germline values: CDR1 SGHKS, CDR2 YYEKEE (reference sequence). The chain's CDR3 is CASSTLIQGAGIYGYTF. The CDR3 DNA reads as TGTGCCAGCAGCACCCTAATACAGGGGGCAGGGATCTATGGCTACACCTTC.

The chain couples TRBV4-1 to TRBJ2-1, with 7 bases matching TRBD2. The CDR3 consists of 14 residues. The ends lost 0 bases at V and 12 bases at J; junction bases unmatched: 8. Germline CDR1 is MGHRA and CDR2 is YSYEKL. CDR3 bases: TGCGCCAGCAGCCAAGAACCGTCGGGGGAGGGGCAGTTCTTC. This gives the protein CASSQEPSGEGQFF.

The chain has TRBV6-2 or TRBV6-3 and TRBJ2-2; 9 positions match TRBD2. Germline values: CDR1 MNHEY, CDR2 SVGEGT. V lost 0 bases, J lost 4 bases, and 0 bases stayed unmatched. The CDR3 sequence is 15 residues long. CDR3 in DNA: TGTGCCAGCAGTTACTCTAGCGGGAGCACCGGGGAGCTGTTTTTT. Encoded protein: CASSYSSGSTGELFF.

V and J are TRBV29-1 and TRBJ2-1; 8 bases line up with TRBD2. CDR1 is SQVTM, CDR2 ANQGSEA, per germline. The CDR3 has 13 residues. V was clipped by 5 bases and J by 6 bases; unmatched bases: 6. CDR3 DNA sequence: TGCAGCGTTTCCGGACTAGCCCTCAATGAGCAGTTCTTC. As protein: CSVSGLALNEQFF.

The CDR3 sequence: CASSLRYNEQFF. CDR3 nucleotides: TGTGCCAGCAGTTTACGCTACAATGAGCAGTTCTTC. This chain links TRBV12-3 or TRBV12-4 with TRBJ2-1; D not certain. This CDR3 has 12 amino acids. The V end lost 2 bases, the J end lost 3 bases, and 2 bases lay between the germline ends.

Concerning this clone: Distinct nucleotide sequences in the sample also encode this CDR3. V and J are TRBV6-5 and TRBJ1-2; 7 bases line up with TRBD1. CDR1 and CDR2 from the germline V gene are MNHEY and SVGAGI. This CDR3 has 11 residues. V gave up 6 bases and J gave up 5 bases; unmatched junction bases: 0. CDR3 region: CASRTGYGYTF. The CDR3 DNA follows: TGTGCCAGCAGGACAGGGTATGGCTACACCTTC.

The CDR3 is CSVEGGALVGLNTEAFF. For the CDR3, the DNA is TGCAGCGTTGAAGGGGGCGCCCTGGTGGGGTTAAACACTGAAGCTTTCTTT. The chain has TRBV29-1 and TRBJ1-1, with D possibly TRBD1 on 5 matching bases. The CDR3 covers 17 residues. V lost 1 base, J lost 2 bases, and 20 bases lay in between. Germline V gene lookup returns CDR1 SQVTM and CDR2 ANQGSEA.

J is TRBJ2-1 and V is TRBV5-6; 10 positions match TRBD2. The length of the CDR3 is 16 residues. The V and J ends lost 6 bases and 6 bases, in that order; junction bases with no gene match: 12. Germline V CDR1 and CDR2: SGHDT, YYEEEE. The CDR3 spells CASNYRSGRAFNEQFF. The CDR3 DNA follows: TGTGCCAGCAACTACCGAAGCGGGAGGGCCTTCAATGAGCAGTTCTTC.

V gene TRBV9 combines with J gene TRBJ1-6; unclear D gene. The CDR3 runs 13 residues. Germline CDR1 and CDR2: SGDLS and YYNGEE. Trimming took 0 bases from V and 6 from J, leaving 4 bases between them. CDR3: CASSVVFNSPLHF. CDR3 coding DNA: TGTGCCAGCAGCGTAGTATTTAATTCACCCCTCCACTTT.

This rearrangement joins TRBV2 to TRBJ1-4; 7 bases agree with TRBD1. Germline-derived CDR1 and CDR2 are SNHLY and FYNNEI. Unmatched junction bases numbered 4, after V lost 5 bases and J lost 1 base. This CDR3 is 15 amino acids long. The CDR3 bases are TGTGCCAGCAGTCAGGGGGGTGGAACTAATGAAAAACTGTTTTTT. As protein: CASSQGGGTNEKLFF.

The gene calls are TRBV27 and TRBJ1-6, with 9 bases aligning to TRBD1. CDR1 is MNHEY, CDR2 SMNVEV, per germline (reference sequence). This CDR3 is built from 14 residues. The V gene end was trimmed by 4 bases and the J gene end by 7 bases; junction bases not matched to a gene: 2. CDR3 DNA sequence: TGTGCCAGCAGTTGGGACAGGGCAAATTCACCCCTCCACTTT. Its protein is CASSWDRANSPLHF.

The chain recombines TRBV5-1 with TRBJ2-1; 10 positions match TRBD2. The V gene's germline CDR1 is SGHRS and CDR2 YFSETQ. The CDR3 has 19 residues. J gave up 6 bases and V 0 bases, and 15 bases lay outside the gene matches. CDR3 bases: TGCGCCAGCAGCTTGGCTTCTTCGTCTAGCGGGAGACGGGGCAATGAGCAGTTCTTC. Translating it yields CASSLASSSSGRRGNEQFF.